These 25 T cell receptor beta chains came from one sample sequenced in a study of CD8 T cells in Susac syndrome. After extraction with the RNeasy kit, roughly 0.45 to 1 ug of the RNA was reverse transcribed using random hexamers. TCRdb re-called the immunoSEQ multiplex PCR reads through MiXCR, storing one row per CDR3 protein. The sample has roughly 220,000 distinct CDR3 sequences, approximately 94% seen once; the top ten hold 0.15% to 0.2%. Sequenced sample: CD4+ T cells from PBMCs. These receptors came from a human donor with Susac syndrome.

The chain links TRBV9 to TRBJ2-7; D is possibly TRBD2 (5 bases). V lost 1 base to trimming and J lost 2 bases, with 7 bases between them. The CDR3 has 13 residues. Germline V gene data show CDR1 as SGDLS and CDR2 as YYNGEE. As DNA, the CDR3 is TGTGCCAGCAGCGTATCGGGGACCTACGAGCAGTACTTC. Translating gives CASSVSGTYEQYF.

The rearrangement uses TRBV14 and TRBJ2-1; D may correspond to TRBD1 or TRBD2 (6 bases each). Trimming took off 4 bases at V and 0 bases at J, with 10 bases between the two ends. This CDR3 comprises 15 residues. Germline V lookup: CDR1 SGHDN, CDR2 FVKESK. DNA of the CDR3: TGTGCCAGCAGCCTAGGGGGGCCCTCCTACAATGAGCAGTTCTTC. Its protein product is CASSLGGPSYNEQFF. The variable domain in full, completed from reference TRBV14 and TRBJ2-1, reads EAGVTQFPSHSVIEKGQTVTLRCDPISGHDNLYWYRRVMGKEIKFLLHFVKESKQDESGMPNNRFLAERTGGTYSTLKVQPAELEDSGVYFCASSLGGPSYNEQFFGPGTRLTVL.

V is TRBV30 and J is TRBJ1-5, with D possibly matching TRBD1 (5 bases). The CDR3 is 13 amino acids. Germline V CDR1 and CDR2: GTSNPN, SVGIG (reference sequence). V lost 0 bases and J 4 bases, leaving 7 bases between the germline ends. The CDR3 nucleotides are TGTGCCTGGAGTGTCGAGGGGAATCAGCCCCAGCATTTT. This encodes CAWSVEGNQPQHF.

This rearrangement joins TRBV20-1 to TRBJ2-5; 10 bases match TRBD1. CDR3 length equals 15 residues. Germline loops: CDR1 DFQATT, CDR2 SNEGSKA (reference sequence). V was clipped by 3 bases and J by 7 bases; unmatched bases: 11. In DNA, the CDR3 is TGCAGTGCTAGGCCCCCGGGACAGGGGTGGGTGACCCAGTACTTC. It translates to CSARPPGQGWVTQYF.

This clonotype has a single count. The J gene is TRBJ2-7, the V gene TRBV25-1; D call uncertain. Trimming shortened V by 6 bases and J by 5 bases, and 11 bases separated the two germline ends. This CDR3 has 12 amino acids. Per germline, CDR1 MGHDK and CDR2 SYGVNS. CDR3 bases: TGTGCCAGCAGGGGTTTAGAGGACGAGCAGTACTTC. Its protein product is CASRGLEDEQYF.

V gene TRBV4-2 combines with J gene TRBJ1-4; possible D gene TRBD1, 5 bases. Germline V lookup: CDR1 LGHNA, CDR2 YNFKEQ. The CDR3 sequence is 16 residues long. Trimming pared 4 bases from V and 4 bases from J, leaving 16 bases between. In DNA, the CDR3 is TGTGCCAGCAGCCCCTTCTCCGGGACGGTTAATGAAAAACTGTTTTTT. Amino acid sequence: CASSPFSGTVNEKLFF.

This rearrangement joins TRBV18 to TRBJ1-1, with unresolved D. Germline V gene sequence: CDR1 KGHSH, CDR2 LQKENI. Trimming removed 1 base from V and 5 bases from J, with 5 bases in between. This CDR3 is built from 12 residues. CDR3 coding DNA: TGTGCCAGCTCACCACTGACAACTGAAGCTTTCTTT. Translation: CASSPLTTEAFF.

The CDR3 DNA follows: TGTGCCAGCAGCCAAGGGGGGGGCACAGATACGCAGTATTTT. Its protein is CASSQGGGTDTQYF. This rearrangement joins TRBV3-1 to TRBJ2-3; D perhaps matches TRBD2 (6 bases). CDR3 length: 14 amino acids. Germline V gene sequence: CDR1 LGHDT, CDR2 YNNKEL (reference sequence). V was trimmed by 1 base and J by 1 base, leaving 6 bases between them.

The rearrangement joins TRBV6-2 or TRBV6-3 to TRBJ2-1; D call uncertain. There are 13 residues in the CDR3. The germline CDR1 and CDR2 sequences are MNHEY and SVGEGT. V was clipped by 8 bases and J by 4 bases, with 12 bases between them. The DNA for the CDR3 is TGTGCCAGCGGATACAAACGGTACAATGAGCAGTTCTTC. Encoded protein: CASGYKRYNEQFF.

This chain's CDR3 is CASSLITAGELFF. The CDR3 bases are TGTGCCAGCAGTCTCATCACAGCCGGGGAGCTGTTTTTT. V and J are TRBV12-3 or TRBV12-4 and TRBJ2-2, with D hard to call. There are 13 residues in the CDR3. V lost 5 bases to trimming and J lost 6 bases, with 10 bases between them.

The table lists this clonotype with a count of one. The chain carries TRBV3-1 and TRBJ1-5; possible D gene TRBD1, 6 bases. This CDR3 spans 16 amino acids. V gave up 1 base and J gave up 3 bases, with 13 bases separating them. Germline V lookup: CDR1 LGHDT, CDR2 YNNKEL (reference sequence). The CDR3 spells CASSQAGDRSNQPQHF. CDR3 sequence (DNA): TGTGCCAGCAGCCAAGCAGGAGACAGGTCCAATCAGCCCCAGCATTTT. The full variable domain, in which reference TRBV3-1 and TRBJ1-5 provide the parts outside the CDR3, is DTAVSQTPKYLVTQMGNDKSIKCEQNLGHDTMYWYKQDSKKFLKIMFSYNNKELIINETVPNRFSPKSPDKAHLNLHINSLELGDSAVYFCASSQAGDRSNQPQHFGDGTRLSIL.

J is TRBJ1-5 and V is TRBV11-1, with D uncertain. Trimming took off 5 bases at V and 0 bases at J, with 11 bases between the two ends. The CDR3 spans 15 residues. The germline V gene encodes CDR1 SGHAT and CDR2 FQDESV (reference sequence). The CDR3 nucleotides are TGTGCCAGCAGCCGTAGATCAGATAGCAATCAGCCCCAGCATTTT. Protein product: CASSRRSDSNQPQHF.

The chain couples TRBV12-3 or TRBV12-4 to TRBJ1-5; 9 nucleotides agree with TRBD1. This CDR3 is 15 amino acids long. Trimming cost V 5 bases and J 9 bases; bases outside gene matches: 11. CDR3 in amino acids: CASSPQGASGGPQHF. The CDR3 bases are TGTGCCAGCAGTCCACAGGGGGCCTCTGGGGGGCCCCAGCATTTT.

This chain's CDR3 is CAWRNRLNYGYTF. CDR3 DNA: TGTGCCTGGAGGAACAGACTAAACTATGGCTACACCTTC. This chain joins TRBV30 and TRBJ1-2; D is undetermined. The germline V gene encodes CDR1 GTSNPN and CDR2 SVGIG (reference sequence). V lost 3 bases and J 2 bases, leaving 10 bases between the germline ends. The CDR3 length is 13 residues.

V gene TRBV29-1 combines with J gene TRBJ2-1; D is perhaps TRBD1 (6 bases). Germline V gene data show CDR1 as SQVTM and CDR2 as ANQGSEA. With 7 bases removed from V and 1 base from J, the gap between germline ends came to 17 bases. This CDR3 contains 15 residues. The CDR3 DNA sequence: TGCAGCGGTTCGGGGACAAGAAAGTCCTACAATGAGCAGTTCTTC. Translating gives CSGSGTRKSYNEQFF.

The genes are TRBV20-1 and TRBJ2-1; D gene ambiguous. The CDR3 is 13 amino acids. Germline lookup yields CDR1 DFQATT and CDR2 SNEGSKA (reference sequence). V dropped 0 bases and J dropped 10 bases, with 13 bases sitting between them. CDR3 coding DNA: TGCAGTGCTAGAGATAAGACACCCTGGGAGCAGTTCTTC. As protein: CSARDKTPWEQFF.

The chain employs TRBV20-1 and TRBJ2-1, with TRBD1 matching 7 bases. With 6 bases clipped from V and 4 bases from J, the junction kept 9 bases outside the gene matches. Germline values: CDR1 DFQATT, CDR2 SNEGSKA (reference sequence). The CDR3 has 14 amino acids. The CDR3 here is CSATGQRLYNEQFF. The CDR3 coding sequence is TGCAGTGCCACGGGACAGAGGTTATACAATGAGCAGTTCTTC.

This clonotype was counted a single time. This chain uses TRBV7-2 with TRBJ2-7; 7 nucleotides agree with TRBD1. The CDR3 consists of 14 residues. Germline V gene data show CDR1 as SGHTA and CDR2 as FQGNSA. V lost 5 bases to trimming and J lost 5 bases; unmatched junction nucleotides: 9. The CDR3 sequence: CASSRDRAGNEQYF. CDR3 sequence (DNA): TGTGCCAGCAGCCGAGACAGGGCGGGTAACGAGCAGTACTTC.

The chain recombines TRBV4-3 with TRBJ1-5; D might be TRBD1 (5 bases). The CDR3 covers 15 residues. The germline V gene has CDR1 LGHNA and CDR2 YSLEER. Between the trimmed V and J ends, which lost 0 bases and 7 bases, there was a span of 13 bases. In nucleotides, the CDR3 is TGCGCCAGCAGCCAAGATACGGGGCTGGGGCAGCCCCAGCATTTT. Encoded protein: CASSQDTGLGQPQHF.

The chain carries TRBV5-1 and TRBJ2-7; 10 bases agree with TRBD1. Germline V gene data show CDR1 as SGHRS and CDR2 as YFSETQ. V shed 5 bases and J 3 bases; nucleotides not matched to a gene: 5. The CDR3 is made up of 14 amino acids. The CDR3 nucleotides read TGCGCCAGCAGGGGCGGACAGGGGGTCTACGAGCAGTACTTC. Protein product: CASRGGQGVYEQYF.

The V gene is TRBV27, the J gene TRBJ1-3; 7 bases are shared with TRBD1. This CDR3 comprises 15 residues. Germline V CDR1 and CDR2: MNHEY, SMNVEV (reference sequence). Germline trimming cut 6 bases from V and 0 bases from J; bases unmatched to any gene: 5. CDR3 region: CASSPDRNSGNTIYF. The CDR3 coding sequence is TGTGCCAGCAGCCCGGACAGGAACTCTGGAAACACCATATATTTT.

The V gene is TRBV29-1, the J gene TRBJ2-5; D may be TRBD2 (5 bases). V lost 4 bases to trimming and J lost 5 bases, with 14 bases between them. CDR3 length: 13 amino acids. CDR1 SQVTM and CDR2 ANQGSEA come from the germline V gene. In DNA, the CDR3 is TGCAGCGTTGCACTAAGCCCGGGGGAGACCCAGTACTTC. As protein: CSVALSPGETQYF.

The V call is TRBV5-1, the J call TRBJ2-7; TRBD1 aligns across 10 bases. The CDR3 spans 19 residues. Unmatched junction bases numbered 18, after V lost 3 bases and J lost 3 bases. CDR1 and CDR2 (germline): SGHRS, YFSETQ. CDR3 sequence (DNA): TGCGCCAGCAGCTCCTACCCGATGTTTCCCGGACAGGGGGTCTACGAGCAGTACTTC. Protein: CASSSYPMFPGQGVYEQYF.

This chain links TRBV30 with TRBJ1-5; 8 nucleotides match TRBD1. There are 15 residues in the CDR3. The germline V gene has CDR1 GTSNPN and CDR2 SVGIG (reference sequence). Trimming took 5 bases from V and 4 from J; bases not matched to a gene: 10. For the CDR3, the DNA is TGTGCCTGGGGGAGTGGACAGGGCGAGAATCAGCCCCAGCATTTT. It yields the protein CAWGSGQGENQPQHF.

The V call is TRBV7-8, the J call TRBJ2-7, with D uncertain. The CDR3 has 14 residues. The germline gives CDR1 SGHVS, CDR2 FQNEAQ. Trimming took 1 base from V and 2 from J, leaving 9 bases between them. CDR3 bases: TGTGCCAGCAGCTTAGGAGCCCAGGCCTACGAGCAGTACTTC. Its translation: CASSLGAQAYEQYF. Full variable domain (rest looked up from reference TRBV7-8 and TRBJ2-7): GAGVSQSPRYKVAKRGQDVALRCDPISGHVSLFWYQQALGQGPEFLTYFQNEAQLDKSGLPSDRFFAERPEGSVSTLKIQRTQQEDSAVYLCASSLGAQAYEQYFGPGTRLTVT.